This TCR beta chain was recorded in a study of shared clonotypes between healthy human individuals (TCRdb year 2020). The study in broad terms: A couple of women and a few men aged 18 to 49 years were included in the cohort. For each donor, CD4 naive and CD4 memory were each run on three plates, CD8 naive on two plates, and CD8 memory on one plate. To estimate repertoire size and how much clonotypes are shared between individuals, the study performed deep sequencing of blood TCR repertoires from five healthy adults. To increase sequencing depth and limit assay-specific biases, different laboratories used diverse techniques to prepare libraries and sequence TCR repertoires. Between about 0.8 and 9 billion PBMCs per donor were obtained by leukapheresis. Overall study outcomes, separate from this receptor: Because the study included a small number of donors, the genetic and exposure-history diversity represented was limited. Pairwise subsampling led to the expectation that sequencing depth would affect the degree of clonotype sharing among donors. Compared with non-shared clonotypes, clonotypes shared by all four sorted-subset donors had higher generation probabilities. Sampling was restricted to blood, and TCR repertoires in tissues likely differ from the TCR repertoires found in blood. Naive subsets generally had larger estimated clonotype richness than memory subsets did. About 5% of naive CD4, 3% to 4% of naive CD8, around 2.3% of memory CD4, and 0.35% to 0.4% of memory CD8 clonotypes were shared across several donors. Even with the large sequencing depth, rarefaction of the sorted-subset datasets indicated that sequencing was incomplete.

CD8 naive samples consisted of CD45RO-negative cells that were positively selected for CCR7, yielding a CD45RA+CCR7+ population without TemRA cells. Healthy HIV-negative adults with no recently reported acute infections or vaccinations were included as donors. Every donor was a Caucasian adult residing in Nashville, Tennessee, USA. After blood collection by leukapheresis, PBMCs were isolated using Ficoll-Histopaque density gradient centrifugation and then cryopreserved in the vapor phase of liquid nitrogen. Purity and quantity of every magnetically sorted T cell population were checked by analytical flow cytometry. Genomic DNA was isolated from each sorted fraction and quantified by UV absorbance on a Nanodrop 2000c. Using the deep immunoSEQ assay, TCR CDR3 regions were amplified from genomic DNA by multiplex PCR. Extracted genomic DNA from each cell subset was spread evenly across all wells of several immunoSEQ 96-well plates, with each plate serving as a replicate. Each replicate PCR for sorted subsets received roughly 200 ng genomic DNA, equal to roughly 29,000 T cell genomes. Purified libraries were measured with a Qubit 3.0 fluorometer, size-checked on a Bioanalyzer 2100, and measured again with the KAPA Library Quantification kit. Each immunoSEQ 96-well plate was sequenced on its own single-read 150-cycle Illumina NextSeq 550 flow cell. Regarding the original processing steps: Because the immunoSEQ output included only junctional sequences and no quality scores, the filtering could not be the same as the filtering used for full-length reads. Sequences were annotated with PyIR, a Python wrapper for IgBLAST v1.9, using IMGT germline references to assign V/J genes and CDR3. Any read was removed if the V/J assignment was weak (E-value above 1e-6), the CDR3 was missing, or the read contained stop codons, out-of-frame junctions, or ambiguous translated residues. V3J clonotypes were defined as sequences sharing the same inferred V gene, J gene, and CDR3 amino acid sequence. The percentage overlap between two repertoires was calculated by dividing the number of shared unique clonotypes by the size of the smaller repertoire. RTK rarefaction, the Chao1 estimator, and Recon v2.1 estimates of unobserved clonotypes were used to assess repertoire richness. Generation probabilities were computed with OLGA for all TCRbeta clonotypes obtained by the gDNA method from four donors. TCRdb stores this immuneACCESS table with in-frame sequences only. Part of the clones is absent; in the studies checked, under half of the shortfall reflects unresolved V genes, and no reason is known for the rest. That table is the source of V, J and clone size, and D and trimming were worked out from the DNA. The sample table shows millions of clones, and over 85% are seen once. Roughly 1.1% of the sample rests with the top ten.

The CDR3 covers 14 residues, taking in both the cysteine and the phenylalanine. The kept DNA is CDR3 alone, 42 bases in frame from the first base. CDR1 MDHEN and CDR2 SYDVKM were looked up in the germline V gene. V is pared back by 1 base and J by 4 bases, with 11 bases lying between the germline termini. In the case of this clone: Its antigen is unknown. Base qualities are not recorded, but no much larger clone differs from it by a single base.

This TCR derives from a man between 18 and 35 years old in good health. The chain joins TRBV28 to TRBJ2-7; a tentative D call is TRBD2 (5 bases match). Sequenced: naive CD8+ T cells sorted from blood. According to the study, the label for this sample's cell subset or site signals: CD45RA+CCR7+. The CDR3 amino acid sequence is: CASSLSGLLYEQYF. The DNA sequence is as follows: TGTGCCAGCAGTTTATCGGGGTTATTATACGAGCAGTACTTC. The CDR3 plus the reference TRBV28 and TRBJ2-7 genes for the other parts give the full variable domain: DVKVTQSSRYLVKRTGEKVFLECVQDMDHENMFWYRQDPGLGLRLIYFSYDVKMKEKGDIPEGYSVSREKKERFSLILESASTNQTSMYLCASSLSGLLYEQYFGPGTRLTVT.